The entry that follows covers one T cell receptor beta chain sequence. Other nucleotide sequences in the sample specify the same CDR3. V lost 0 bases to trimming and J lost 2 bases, with 7 bases between them. The CDR3 covers 14 residues. Germline CDR1 reads SGHAT; CDR2 reads FQNNGV. Individuals aged 18 to 89 years were recruited from 24 US areas. Clinical history as reported by participants underpinned cohort assignment. Here immunoSEQ multiplex PCR was the method, and the copy in TCRdb shows in-frame clones only, minus some. The table shows about 290,000 clones, with 89% occurring only once. The data originate from a study of blood T cell repertoires in COVID-19. Study in general: Samples taken during acute and convalescent COVID-19 were collected in the United States, Italy and Spain. In each case, the material was cDNA or gDNA derived from T cells, B-cell-depleted T cells, or PBMCs.

The sample comprised PBMCs or T cells enriched from blood (not recorded which). The TCR was taken from a woman aged 40 to 50 who had recovered from COVID-19. The chain couples TRBV11-2 to TRBJ1-2, with D unclear. The CDR3 DNA follows: TGTGCCAGCAGCTTAGATCTCCTAAACTATGGCTACACCTTC. Its translation is CASSLDLLNYGYTF.